This T cell receptor beta chain was sequenced during a study of T cell responses to AZD1222 COVID-19 vaccine. Study-wide findings and caveats: With two AZD1222 doses given, Spike-specific TCR breadth and depth both rose.

Clones were read by immunoSEQ multiplex PCR, and TCRdb kept only the in-frame ones, dropping some. The table includes tens of thousands of clones, 85% to 90% detected once. V was cut by 7 bases and J by 8 bases, with 12 bases left in between. The germline gives CDR1 GTSNPN, CDR2 SVGIG (reference sequence). The CDR3 has 11 amino acids. Note on this clone: The antigen remains unidentified.

The rearrangement links TRBV30 to TRBJ2-1; the D is unclear. This clonotype originated in an adult in good health. The sequenced sample was peripheral blood, obtained on day 0 of AZD1222 vaccination. The CDR3 DNA follows: TGTGCCTCCACCCATTCTTATGAGCAGTTCTTC. This codes for CASTHSYEQFF.